The present entry profiles one TCR beta chain with its context. Its antigen is still unknown. The V and J ends lost 5 bases and 1 base, in that order; junction bases with no gene match: 7. CDR1 is DFQATT, CDR2 SNEGSKA, per germline (reference sequence). This CDR3 has 15 residues. Samples each yielded at least 5.5 micrograms of total RNA. The data were obtained in a study of blood T cells in healthy people across ages. Study-level findings and limits: Age showed a roughly linear inverse relationship with TCR beta diversity per million T cells.

Alongside a J-beta primer mix, a sample-barcoded 5' primer served in a second PCR lasting about 7 to 12 cycles. Each cDNA molecule carried a tag from a template-switch adaptor that contained 12 random nucleotides. MiXCR, applied by TCRdb to the 5' RACE reads, yields one record per CDR3 protein. The sample has 1,500,000 or so distinct CDR3 sequences, approximately 43% seen once. This sequence joins TRBV20-1 and TRBJ2-2; TRBD1 aligns across 7 bases. This receptor was obtained from a woman younger than 30 in good health. Sequencing was carried out using blood. The CDR3 DNA sequence: TGCAGTGCTCCTGCTGGGACAGTGAACACCGGGGAGCTGTTTTTT. Its translation: CSAPAGTVNTGELFF.